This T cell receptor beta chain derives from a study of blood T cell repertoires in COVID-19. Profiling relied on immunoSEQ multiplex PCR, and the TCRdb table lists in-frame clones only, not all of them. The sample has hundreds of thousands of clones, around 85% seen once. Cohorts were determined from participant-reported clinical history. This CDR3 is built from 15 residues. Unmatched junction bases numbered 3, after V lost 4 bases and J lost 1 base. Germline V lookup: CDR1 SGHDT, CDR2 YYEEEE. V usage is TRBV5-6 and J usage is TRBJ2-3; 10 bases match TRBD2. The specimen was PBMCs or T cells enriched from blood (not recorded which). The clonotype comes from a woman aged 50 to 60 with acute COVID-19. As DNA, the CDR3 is TGTGCCAGCAGCGTAGGACTAGCGGGCACAGATACGCAGTATTTT. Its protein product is CASSVGLAGTDTQYF. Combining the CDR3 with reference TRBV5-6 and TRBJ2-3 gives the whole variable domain DAGVTQSPTHLIKTRGQQVTLRCSPKSGHDTVSWYQQALGQGPQFIFQYYEEEERQRGNFPDRFSGHQFPNYSSELNVNALLLGDSALYLCASSVGLAGTDTQYFGPGTRLTVL.